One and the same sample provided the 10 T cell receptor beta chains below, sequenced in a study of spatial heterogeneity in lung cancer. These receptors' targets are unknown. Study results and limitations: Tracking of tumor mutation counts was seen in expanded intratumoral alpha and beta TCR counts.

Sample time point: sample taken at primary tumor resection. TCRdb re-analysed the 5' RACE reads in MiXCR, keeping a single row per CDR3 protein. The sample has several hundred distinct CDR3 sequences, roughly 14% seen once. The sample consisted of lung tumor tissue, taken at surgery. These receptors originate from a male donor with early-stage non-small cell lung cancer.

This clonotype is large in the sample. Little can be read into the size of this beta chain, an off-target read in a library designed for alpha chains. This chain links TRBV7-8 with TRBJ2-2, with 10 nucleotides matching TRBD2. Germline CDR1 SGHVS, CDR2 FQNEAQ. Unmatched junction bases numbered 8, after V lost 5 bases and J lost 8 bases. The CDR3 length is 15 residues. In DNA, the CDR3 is TGTGCCAGCAGCCAGCGGGAGGGCCCTTCGGGGGAGCTGTTTTTT. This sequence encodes CASSQREGPSGELFF.

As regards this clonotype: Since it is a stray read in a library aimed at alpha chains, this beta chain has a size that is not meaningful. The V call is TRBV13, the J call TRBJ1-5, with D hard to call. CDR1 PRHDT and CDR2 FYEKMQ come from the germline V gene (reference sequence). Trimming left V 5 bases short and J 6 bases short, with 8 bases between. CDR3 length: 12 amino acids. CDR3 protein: CASSQALQPQHF. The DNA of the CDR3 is TGTGCCAGCAGCCAAGCGCTTCAGCCCCAGCATTTT. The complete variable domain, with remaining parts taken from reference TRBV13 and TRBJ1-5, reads AAGVIQSPRHLIKEKRETATLKCYPIPRHDTVYWYQQGPGQDPQFLISFYEKMQSDKGSIPDRFSAQQFSDYHSELNMSSLELGDSALYFCASSQALQPQHFGDGTRLSIL.

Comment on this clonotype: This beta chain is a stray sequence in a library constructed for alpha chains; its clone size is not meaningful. The CDR3 bases are TGCAGTGCTAGAGTGGGGGCTCAGACTCCCCAGCATTTT. Its translation: CSARVGAQTPQHF. This sequence joins TRBV20-1 and TRBJ1-5, with D perhaps matching TRBD1 (6 bases). The germline CDR1 and CDR2 sequences are DFQATT and SNEGSKA (reference sequence). The V gene lost 1 base and the J gene lost 10 bases, with 14 bases spanning the gap. This CDR3 is 13 amino acids long.

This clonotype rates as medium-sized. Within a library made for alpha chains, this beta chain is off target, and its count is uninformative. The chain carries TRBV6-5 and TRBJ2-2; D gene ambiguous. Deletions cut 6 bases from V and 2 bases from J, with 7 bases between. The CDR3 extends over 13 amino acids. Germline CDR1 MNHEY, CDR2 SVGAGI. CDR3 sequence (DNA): TGTGCCAGCAGCTGGTCTAACACCGGGGAGCTGTTTTTT. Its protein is CASSWSNTGELFF.

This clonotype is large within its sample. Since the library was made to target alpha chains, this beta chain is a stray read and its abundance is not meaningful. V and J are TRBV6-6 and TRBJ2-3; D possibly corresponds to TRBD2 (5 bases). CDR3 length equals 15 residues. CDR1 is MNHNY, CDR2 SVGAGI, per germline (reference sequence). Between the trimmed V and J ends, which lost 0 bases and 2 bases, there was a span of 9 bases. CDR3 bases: TGTGCCAGCAGTTACTCTCAGCGGTACACAGATACGCAGTATTTT. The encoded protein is CASSYSQRYTDTQYF.

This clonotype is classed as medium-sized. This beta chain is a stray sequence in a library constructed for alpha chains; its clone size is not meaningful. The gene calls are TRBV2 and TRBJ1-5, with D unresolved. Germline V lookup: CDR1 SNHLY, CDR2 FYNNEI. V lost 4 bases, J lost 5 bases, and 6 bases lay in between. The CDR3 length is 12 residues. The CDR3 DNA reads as TGTGCCAGCAGTGGAGCAGATCAGCCCCAGCATTTT. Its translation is CASSGADQPQHF.

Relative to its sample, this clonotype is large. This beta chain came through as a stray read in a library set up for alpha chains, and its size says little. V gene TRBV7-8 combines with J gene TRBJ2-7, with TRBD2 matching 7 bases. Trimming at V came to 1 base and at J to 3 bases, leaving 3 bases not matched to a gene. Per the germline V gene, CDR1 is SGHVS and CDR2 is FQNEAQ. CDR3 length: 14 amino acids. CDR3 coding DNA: TGTGCCAGCAGCTTAGAAAGGGAGGGCTACGAGCAGTACTTC. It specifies CASSLEREGYEQYF.

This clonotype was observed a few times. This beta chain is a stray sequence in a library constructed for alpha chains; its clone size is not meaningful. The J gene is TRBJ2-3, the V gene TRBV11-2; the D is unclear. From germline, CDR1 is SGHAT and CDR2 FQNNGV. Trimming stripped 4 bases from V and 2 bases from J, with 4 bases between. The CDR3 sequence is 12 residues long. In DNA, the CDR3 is TGTGCCAGCAGCTATTACACAGATACGCAGTATTTT. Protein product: CASSYYTDTQYF.

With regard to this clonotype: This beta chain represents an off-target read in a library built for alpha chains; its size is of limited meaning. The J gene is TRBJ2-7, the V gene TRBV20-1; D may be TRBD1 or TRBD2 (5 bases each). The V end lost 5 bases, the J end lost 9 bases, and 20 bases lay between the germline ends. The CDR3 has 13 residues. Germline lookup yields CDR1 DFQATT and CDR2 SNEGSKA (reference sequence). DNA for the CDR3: TGCAGTGCTTGGGGACGTAGGGCCCTTGGGCAGTACTTC. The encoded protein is CSAWGRRALGQYF.

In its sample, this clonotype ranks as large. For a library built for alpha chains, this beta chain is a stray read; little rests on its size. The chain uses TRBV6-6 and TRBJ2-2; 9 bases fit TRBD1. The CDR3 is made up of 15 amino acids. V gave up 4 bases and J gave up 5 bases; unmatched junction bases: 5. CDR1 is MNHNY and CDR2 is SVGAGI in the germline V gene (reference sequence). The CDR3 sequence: CASSFDRGRTGELFF. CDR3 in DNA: TGTGCCAGCAGTTTCGACAGGGGGAGAACCGGGGAGCTGTTTTTT.